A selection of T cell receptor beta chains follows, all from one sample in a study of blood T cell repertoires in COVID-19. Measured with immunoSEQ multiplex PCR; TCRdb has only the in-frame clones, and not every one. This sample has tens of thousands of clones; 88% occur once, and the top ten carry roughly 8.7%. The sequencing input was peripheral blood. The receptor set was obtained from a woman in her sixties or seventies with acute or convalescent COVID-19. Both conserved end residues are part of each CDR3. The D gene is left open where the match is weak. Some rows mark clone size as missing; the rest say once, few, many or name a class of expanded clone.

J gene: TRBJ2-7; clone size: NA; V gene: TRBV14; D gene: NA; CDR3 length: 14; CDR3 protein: CASSQIRERSEQYF; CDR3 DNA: TGTGCCAGCAGCCAAATTCGGGAAAGAAGCGAGCAGTACTTC
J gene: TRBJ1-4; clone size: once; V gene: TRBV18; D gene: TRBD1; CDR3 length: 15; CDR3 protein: CASSPIRDSNEKLFF; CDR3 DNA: TGTGCCAGCTCACCGATTCGGGACAGTAATGAAAAACTGTTTTTT
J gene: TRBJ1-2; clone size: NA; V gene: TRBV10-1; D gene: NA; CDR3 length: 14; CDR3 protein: CASSVRDISFGYTF; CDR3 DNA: TGCGCCAGCAGTGTCCGGGACATCTCTTTCGGCTACACCTTC
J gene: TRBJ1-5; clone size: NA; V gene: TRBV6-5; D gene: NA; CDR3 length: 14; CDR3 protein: CASRQDISNQPQHF; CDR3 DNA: TGTGCCAGCAGACAGGACATTAGCAATCAGCCCCAGCATTTT
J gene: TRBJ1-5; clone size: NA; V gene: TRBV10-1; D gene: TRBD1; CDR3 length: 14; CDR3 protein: CAGQGADSNQPQHF; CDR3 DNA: TGCGCCGGACAGGGGGCGGATAGCAATCAGCCCCAGCATTTT
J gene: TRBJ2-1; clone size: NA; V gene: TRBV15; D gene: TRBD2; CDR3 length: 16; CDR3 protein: CATSRGLAGGLNEQFF; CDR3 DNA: TGTGCCACCAGCAGAGGGCTAGCGGGAGGGCTTAATGAGCAGTTCTTC
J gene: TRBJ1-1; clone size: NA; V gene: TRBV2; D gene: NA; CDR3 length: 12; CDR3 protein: CARLQENTEAFF; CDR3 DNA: TGTGCCAGACTACAGGAGAACACTGAAGCTTTCTTT
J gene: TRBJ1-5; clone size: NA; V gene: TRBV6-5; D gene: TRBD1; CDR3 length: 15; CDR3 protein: CASRIQGVLGQPQHF; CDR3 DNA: TGTGCCAGCAGAATACAGGGGGTTTTAGGTCAGCCCCAGCATTTT
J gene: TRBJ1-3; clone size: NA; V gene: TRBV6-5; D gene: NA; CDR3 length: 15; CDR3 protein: CASSNSDGSGNTIYF; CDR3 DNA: TGTGCCAGCAGTAATAGCGACGGCTCTGGAAACACCATATATTTT
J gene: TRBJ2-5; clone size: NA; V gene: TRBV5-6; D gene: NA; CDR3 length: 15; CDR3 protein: CASSAYLGREETQYF; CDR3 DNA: TGTGCCAGCAGCGCATACTTGGGCAGGGAAGAGACCCAGTACTTC